One and the same sample provided the 7 T cell receptor beta chains below, sequenced in a study of PD-1 blockade in classical Hodgkin lymphoma. The time point here: cycle 4 day 1 (C4D1), after six to seven weeks of nivolumab. Autologous stem cell transplantation was followed by relapse in every patient, and brentuximab vedotin exposure varied. The assay was immunoSEQ multiplex PCR, and TCRdb's table has in-frame clones only and misses some. The table has approximately 20,000 clones, over 65% seen once. Specimen: peripheral blood mononuclear cells (PBMCs), collected before the fourth cycle of nivolumab. The origin of the receptors is a human donor with classical Hodgkin lymphoma.

In nucleotides, the CDR3 is TGTGCCTGGAGCCGGACTAGCGGGAATGGGGGTTACTACAATGAGCAGTTCTTC. Translating gives CAWSRTSGNGGYYNEQFF. The chain carries TRBV30 and TRBJ2-1; 12 positions match TRBD2. V trimming: 3 bases; J trimming: 3 bases; junction bases outside the gene matches: 12. The germline gives CDR1 GTSNPN, CDR2 SVGIG (reference sequence). The CDR3 length is 18 residues. The full variable domain, rest sourced from reference TRBV30 and TRBJ2-1, is SQTIHQWPATLVQPVGSPLSLECTVEGTSNPNLYWYRQAAGRGLQLLFYSVGIGQISSEVPQNLSASRPQDRQFILSSKKLLLSDSGFYLCAWSRTSGNGGYYNEQFFGPGTRLTVL.

The J gene is TRBJ1-6, the V gene TRBV21-1; the DNA was not used to check the table's D call, TRBD1. TRBV21-1 is a known pseudogene. The CDR3 runs 18 residues. The CDR3 spells CASSKVIDRGHEDSPLHF. As DNA, the CDR3 is TGTGCCAGCAGCAAAGTAATTGACAGGGGGCACGAAGATTCACCCCTCCACTTT.

V and J are TRBV9 and TRBJ2-5; D is unresolved. The V end was cut by 3 bases, the J end by 4 bases, with 16 bases between. The CDR3 runs to 15 residues. Germline CDR1 is SGDLS and CDR2 is YYNGEE. The chain's CDR3 is CASSAGHGAAETQYF. As DNA, the CDR3 is TGTGCCAGCAGCGCCGGCCACGGCGCCGCAGAGACCCAGTACTTC.

There are a few counts of this clone. The V and J genes are TRBV4-1 and TRBJ1-4; D gene ambiguous. The length of the CDR3 is 15 residues. Trimming shortened V by 1 base and J by 8 bases, and 14 bases separated the two germline ends. Germline V gene sequence: CDR1 MGHRA, CDR2 YSYEKL. The CDR3 loop reads CASSQGSRVGEKLFF. CDR3 sequence (DNA): TGCGCCAGCAGCCAAGGATCGCGGGTCGGAGAAAAACTGTTTTTT.

The J gene is TRBJ2-5, the V gene TRBV5-1, with TRBD2 as a possible D gene (5 bases). Germline V CDR1 and CDR2: SGHRS, YFSETQ. This CDR3 has 15 amino acids. Deletions cut 1 base from V and 1 base from J, with 11 bases between. The CDR3 region has the DNA TGCGCCAGCAGCTTGTTTGTTGGGAGCCAAGAGACCCAGTACTTC. Its protein is CASSLFVGSQETQYF.

DNA of the CDR3: TGTGCCAGCAGTGGCGGGACCTACGAGCAGTACTTC. It translates to CASSGGTYEQYF. The V gene is TRBV6-5, the J gene TRBJ2-7; tentatively, D is TRBD2 (6 bases). V shed 5 bases and J shed 2 bases, with 7 bases lying between them. Germline CDR1 and CDR2: MNHEY and SVGAGI. This CDR3 has 12 residues.

This rearrangement joins TRBV27 to TRBJ1-5; D unresolved. The V gene lost 6 bases and the J gene lost 1 base, with 7 bases spanning the gap. The germline V gene encodes CDR1 MNHEY and CDR2 SMNVEV (reference sequence). The CDR3 length is 13 residues. The CDR3 region has the DNA TGTGCCAGCAGACCAGACAGCAATCAGCCCCAGCATTTT. The encoded protein is CASRPDSNQPQHF.